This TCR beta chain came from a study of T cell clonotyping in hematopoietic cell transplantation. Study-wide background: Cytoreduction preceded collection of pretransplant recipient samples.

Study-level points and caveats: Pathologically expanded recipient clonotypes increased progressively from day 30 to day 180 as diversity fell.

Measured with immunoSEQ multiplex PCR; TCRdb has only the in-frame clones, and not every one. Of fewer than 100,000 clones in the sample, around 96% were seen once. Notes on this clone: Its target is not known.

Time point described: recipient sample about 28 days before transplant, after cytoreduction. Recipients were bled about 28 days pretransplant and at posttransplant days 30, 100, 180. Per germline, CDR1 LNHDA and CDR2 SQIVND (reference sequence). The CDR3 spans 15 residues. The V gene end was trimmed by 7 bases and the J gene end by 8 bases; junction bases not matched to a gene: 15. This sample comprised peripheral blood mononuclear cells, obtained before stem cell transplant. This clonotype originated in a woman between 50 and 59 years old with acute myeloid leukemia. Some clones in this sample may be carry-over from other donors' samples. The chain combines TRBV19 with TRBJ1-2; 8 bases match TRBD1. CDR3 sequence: CASTVSGQGLGGYTF. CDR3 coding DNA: TGTGCCAGTACCGTTTCTGGACAGGGATTGGGGGGCTACACCTTC.